The clone carrying this T cell receptor (beta chain) came up a few times. The data are from a study of T cell responses to AZD1222 COVID-19 vaccine. This table comes from immunoSEQ multiplex PCR, and its TCRdb copy is limited to in-frame clones, with some not included. The sample yields roughly 100,000 clones, around nine tenths seen once. The CDR3 sequence is 15 residues long. Per germline, CDR1 WNHNN and CDR2 SYGVQD (reference sequence). Trimming left V 4 bases short and J 3 bases short, with 16 bases between. This TCR came from an adult in good health. Source: peripheral blood, taken on day 0 of AZD1222 vaccination. The V gene is TRBV10-1, the J gene TRBJ2-7; weak D call: TRBD2 (6 bases). This chain's CDR3 is CASSGYGGDDYEQYF. The CDR3 coding sequence is TGCGCCAGCAGTGGATACGGGGGTGACGACTACGAGCAGTACTTC.